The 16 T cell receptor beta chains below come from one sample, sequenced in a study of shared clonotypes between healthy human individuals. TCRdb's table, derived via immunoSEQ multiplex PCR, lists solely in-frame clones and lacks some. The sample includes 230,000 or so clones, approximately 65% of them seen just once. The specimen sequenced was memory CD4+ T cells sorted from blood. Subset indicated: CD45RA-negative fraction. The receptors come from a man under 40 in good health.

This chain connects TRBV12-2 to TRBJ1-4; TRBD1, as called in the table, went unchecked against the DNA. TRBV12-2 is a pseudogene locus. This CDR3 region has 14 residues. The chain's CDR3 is CASRLQQGNEKLFF. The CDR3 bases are TGTGCAAGTCGCTTACAACAGGGGAATGAAAAACTGTTTTTT.

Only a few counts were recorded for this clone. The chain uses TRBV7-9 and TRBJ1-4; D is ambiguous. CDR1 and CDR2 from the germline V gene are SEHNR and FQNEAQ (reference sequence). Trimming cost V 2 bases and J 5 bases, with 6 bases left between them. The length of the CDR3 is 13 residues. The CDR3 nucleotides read TGTGCCAGCAGCTTAAACGGGAATGAAAAACTGTTTTTT. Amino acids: CASSLNGNEKLFF. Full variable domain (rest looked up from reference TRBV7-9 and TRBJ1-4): DTGVSQNPRHKITKRGQNVTFRCDPISEHNRLYWYRQTLGQGPEFLTYFQNEAQLEKSRLLSDRFSAERPKGSFSTLEIQRTEQGDSAMYLCASSLNGNEKLFFGSGTQLSVL.

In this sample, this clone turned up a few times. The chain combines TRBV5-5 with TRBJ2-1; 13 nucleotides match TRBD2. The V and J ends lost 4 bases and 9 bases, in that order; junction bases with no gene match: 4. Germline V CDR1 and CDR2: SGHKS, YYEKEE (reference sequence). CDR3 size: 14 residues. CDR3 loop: CASSRTSGSSEQFF. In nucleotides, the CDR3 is TGTGCCAGCAGCAGGACTAGCGGGAGTTCTGAGCAGTTCTTC.

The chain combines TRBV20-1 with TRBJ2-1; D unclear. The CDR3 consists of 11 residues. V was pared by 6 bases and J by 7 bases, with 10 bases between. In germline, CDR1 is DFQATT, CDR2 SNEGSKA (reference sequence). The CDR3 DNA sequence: TGCAGTGCCACAAAGGGAAATGAGCAGTTCTTC. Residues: CSATKGNEQFF.

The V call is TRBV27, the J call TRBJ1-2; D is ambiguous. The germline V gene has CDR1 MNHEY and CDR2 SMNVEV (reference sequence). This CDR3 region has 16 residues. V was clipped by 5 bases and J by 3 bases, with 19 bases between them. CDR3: CASSPDRQPFYYGYTF. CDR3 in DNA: TGTGCCAGCAGTCCCGATAGACAACCGTTCTACTATGGCTACACCTTC.

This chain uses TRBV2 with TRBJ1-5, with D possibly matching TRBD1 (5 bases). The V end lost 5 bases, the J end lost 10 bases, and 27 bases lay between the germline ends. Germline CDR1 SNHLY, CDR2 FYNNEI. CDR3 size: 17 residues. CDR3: CASSPPVGGFASLPQHF. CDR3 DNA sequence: TGTGCCAGCAGTCCCCCCGTGGGGGGTTTCGCCTCCCTCCCCCAGCATTTT.

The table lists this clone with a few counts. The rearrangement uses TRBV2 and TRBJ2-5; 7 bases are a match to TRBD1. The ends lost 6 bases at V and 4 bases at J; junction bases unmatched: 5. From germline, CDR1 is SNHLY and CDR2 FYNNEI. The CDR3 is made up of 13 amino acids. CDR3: CASRKTGSETQYF. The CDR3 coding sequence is TGTGCCAGCAGAAAGACAGGGTCAGAGACCCAGTACTTC.

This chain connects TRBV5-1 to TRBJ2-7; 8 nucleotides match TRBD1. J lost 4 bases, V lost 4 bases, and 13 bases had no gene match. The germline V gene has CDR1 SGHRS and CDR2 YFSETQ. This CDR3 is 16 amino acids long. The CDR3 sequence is CASSRIEQGAGYEQYF. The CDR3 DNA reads TGCGCCAGCAGCAGAATAGAGCAGGGGGCGGGTTACGAGCAGTACTTC.

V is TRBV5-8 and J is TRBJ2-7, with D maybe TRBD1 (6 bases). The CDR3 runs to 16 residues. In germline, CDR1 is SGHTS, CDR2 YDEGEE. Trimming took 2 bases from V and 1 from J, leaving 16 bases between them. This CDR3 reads CASSLGLPDSSYEQYF. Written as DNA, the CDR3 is TGTGCCAGCAGCTTAGGGCTCCCGGACAGTTCCTACGAGCAGTACTTC.

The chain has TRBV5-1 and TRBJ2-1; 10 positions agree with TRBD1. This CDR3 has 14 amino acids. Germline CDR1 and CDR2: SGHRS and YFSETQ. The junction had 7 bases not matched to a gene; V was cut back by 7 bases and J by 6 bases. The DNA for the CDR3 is TGCGCCAGCCGACTCCGGACAGGGGGCAATGAGCAGTTCTTC. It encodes CASRLRTGGNEQFF.

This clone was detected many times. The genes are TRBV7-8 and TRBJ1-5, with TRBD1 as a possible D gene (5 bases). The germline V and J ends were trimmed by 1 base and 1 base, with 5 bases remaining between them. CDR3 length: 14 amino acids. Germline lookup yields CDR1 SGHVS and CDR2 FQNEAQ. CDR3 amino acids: CASSLEGSNQPQHF. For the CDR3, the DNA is TGTGCCAGCAGCTTAGAGGGGAGCAATCAGCCCCAGCATTTT.

The CDR3: CASSLKGLTEAFF. The CDR3 nucleotides are TGTGCCAGCAGCTTAAAAGGGCTCACTGAAGCTTTCTTT. The chain joins TRBV7-2 to TRBJ1-1; no clear D. Germline V lookup: CDR1 SGHTA, CDR2 FQGNSA. Trimming left V 2 bases short and J 4 bases short, with 8 bases between. The CDR3 runs 13 residues.

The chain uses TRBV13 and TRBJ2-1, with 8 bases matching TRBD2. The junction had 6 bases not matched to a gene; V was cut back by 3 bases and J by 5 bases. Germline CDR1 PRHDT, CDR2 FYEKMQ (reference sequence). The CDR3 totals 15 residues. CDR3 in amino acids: CASSFSGTGHNEQFF. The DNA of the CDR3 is TGTGCCAGCAGCTTTAGCGGGACCGGACACAATGAGCAGTTCTTC.

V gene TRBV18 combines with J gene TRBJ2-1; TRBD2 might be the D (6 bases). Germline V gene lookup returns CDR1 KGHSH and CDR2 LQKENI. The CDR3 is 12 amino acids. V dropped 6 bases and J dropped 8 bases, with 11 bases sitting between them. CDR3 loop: CASSYREHEQFF. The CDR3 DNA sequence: TGTGCCAGCTCCTACCGGGAGCATGAGCAGTTCTTC.

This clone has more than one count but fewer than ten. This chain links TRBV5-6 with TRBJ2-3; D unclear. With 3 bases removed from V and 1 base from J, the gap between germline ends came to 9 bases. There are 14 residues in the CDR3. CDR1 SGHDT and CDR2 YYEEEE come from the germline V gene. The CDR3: CASSSALRTDTQYF. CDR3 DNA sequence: TGTGCCAGCAGCTCGGCGTTACGCACAGATACGCAGTATTTT. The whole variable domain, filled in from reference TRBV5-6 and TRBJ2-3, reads DAGVTQSPTHLIKTRGQQVTLRCSPKSGHDTVSWYQQALGQGPQFIFQYYEEEERQRGNFPDRFSGHQFPNYSSELNVNALLLGDSALYLCASSSALRTDTQYFGPGTRLTVL.

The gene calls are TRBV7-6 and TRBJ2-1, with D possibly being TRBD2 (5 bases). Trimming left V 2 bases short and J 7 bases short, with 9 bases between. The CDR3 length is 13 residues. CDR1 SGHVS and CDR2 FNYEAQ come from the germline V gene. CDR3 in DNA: TGTGCCAGCAGCTTATACCGGGGAAATGAGCAGTTCTTC. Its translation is CASSLYRGNEQFF.